What follows are 17 T cell receptor beta chains derived from one specimen sequenced in a study of CD8+CD57+ T cells in acquired aplastic anemia. Genomic DNA templated the TCR beta VDJ and CDR3 profiling. Via MiXCR, TCRdb re-called the reads, giving one row per CDR3 protein. The sample yields 100,000 to 150,000 distinct CDR3 sequences, more than 40% seen once. Sequencing input: sorted CD4+, CD8+, or CD8+CD57+ T cells (not recorded which) from PBMCs. All receptors come from a human donor in good health, serving as a control.

The V gene is TRBV19, the J gene TRBJ1-2; TRBD1 might be the D (5 bases). The germline V and J ends were trimmed by 1 base and 5 bases, with 11 bases remaining between them. Germline V gene sequence: CDR1 LNHDA, CDR2 SQIVND (reference sequence). This CDR3 has 14 residues. The CDR3 DNA follows: TGTGCCAGTAGTATAGGGAGGGGCCGGTATGGCTACACCTTC. Amino acid sequence: CASSIGRGRYGYTF.

The table lists this clonotype with many counts. V usage is TRBV7-9 and J usage is TRBJ1-1, with 9 bases aligning to TRBD1. This CDR3 has 15 amino acids. V dropped 1 base and J dropped 7; count of bases not matched to a gene: 7. Germline V CDR1 and CDR2: SEHNR, FQNEAQ (reference sequence). The CDR3 protein is CASSLGDRARDEAFF. The CDR3 DNA reads TGTGCCAGCAGCTTAGGGGACAGGGCACGGGATGAAGCTTTCTTT.

The chain uses TRBV2 and TRBJ1-5; D might be TRBD1 (5 bases). This CDR3 comprises 15 residues. V lost 5 bases to trimming and J lost 4 bases, with 15 bases between them. Germline assignment: CDR1 SNHLY and CDR2 FYNNEI. CDR3: CASSYPRDLNQPQHF. The CDR3, as DNA: TGTGCCAGCAGTTACCCGAGGGACCTAAATCAGCCCCAGCATTTT.

This sequence joins TRBV2 and TRBJ1-1; the D is unclear. V was cut by 7 bases and J by 1 base, with 10 bases left in between. The CDR3 runs 13 residues. The germline V gene encodes CDR1 SNHLY and CDR2 FYNNEI. CDR3 protein: CASNLLPNTEAFF. The CDR3 nucleotides read TGTGCCAGCAACCTTCTACCGAACACTGAAGCTTTCTTT.

This clonotype appeared many times. The V call is TRBV30, the J call TRBJ2-3; D uncertain. The ends were cut back, 5 bases at V and 3 bases at J, with 9 bases in the middle. This CDR3 has 12 residues. CDR1 is GTSNPN, CDR2 SVGIG, per germline (reference sequence). CDR3 DNA sequence: TGTGCCTGGTCCTACGGGACAGATACGCAGTATTTT. The encoded protein is CAWSYGTDTQYF.

The sample holds many counts of this clonotype. The genes are TRBV11-3 and TRBJ2-2, with a possible D match to TRBD2 (6 bases). The CDR3 totals 16 residues. The ends were cut back, 2 bases at V and 0 bases at J, with 10 bases in the middle. Germline lookup yields CDR1 SGHNT and CDR2 YENEEA. The CDR3 DNA is TGTGCCAGCAGCTTACGGAGGGGCCCGAACACCGGGGAGCTGTTTTTT. Protein sequence: CASSLRRGPNTGELFF.

CDR3 amino acids: CASSLMRQETQYF. The CDR3 DNA reads TGTGCCAGCAGCTTGATGCGGCAAGAGACCCAGTACTTC. V gene TRBV7-9 combines with J gene TRBJ2-5; D unresolved. With 3 bases removed from V and 2 bases from J, the gap between germline ends came to 7 bases. Germline CDR1 SEHNR, CDR2 FQNEAQ (reference sequence). The CDR3 sequence is 13 residues long. Looking up the rest from reference TRBV7-9 and TRBJ2-5 gives the full variable domain: DTGVSQNPRHKITKRGQNVTFRCDPISEHNRLYWYRQTLGQGPEFLTYFQNEAQLEKSRLLSDRFSAERPKGSFSTLEIQRTEQGDSAMYLCASSLMRQETQYFGPGTRLLVL.

This clonotype came up once. J is TRBJ2-7 and V is TRBV9; 10 bases fit TRBD1. The ends lost 3 bases at V and 0 bases at J; junction bases unmatched: 3. The CDR3 consists of 15 residues. From germline, CDR1 is SGDLS and CDR2 YYNGEE. The CDR3 DNA sequence: TGTGCCAGCAGCGCGGGACAGGGGCCCTCCTACGAGCAGTACTTC. Translation gives CASSAGQGPSYEQYF.

This clonotype was counted at least ten times. The chain links TRBV7-3 to TRBJ2-1; D ambiguous. The V gene lost 2 bases and the J gene lost 0 bases, with 8 bases spanning the gap. This CDR3 is 15 amino acids long. The germline CDR1 and CDR2 sequences are SGHTA and FQGTGA. In DNA, the CDR3 is TGTGCCAGCAGCTTACAGGTTGGCTCCTACAATGAGCAGTTCTTC. Translating gives CASSLQVGSYNEQFF.

This clonotype has just one count. The rearrangement uses TRBV6-5 and TRBJ2-5; no clear D gene. V was clipped by 4 bases and J by 2 bases, with 11 bases between them. The CDR3 spans 14 residues. Germline CDR1 reads MNHEY; CDR2 reads SVGAGI. The CDR3 DNA is TGTGCCAGCAGTTGGTTCCGGGCGCAAGAGACCCAGTACTTC. It codes for CASSWFRAQETQYF.

Details on this clonotype: A much larger clone differs by one base, so this may be a read error. The chain recombines TRBV6-1 with TRBJ1-4; 10 bases align to TRBD1. The CDR3 runs 15 residues. V lost 7 bases to trimming and J lost 7 bases; unmatched junction nucleotides: 9. Germline CDR1 and CDR2: MNHNS and SASEGT. The CDR3 region is CASKALGQGSEKLFF. The CDR3 DNA follows: TGTGCCAGCAAGGCGTTGGGACAGGGGAGTGAAAAACTGTTTTTT.

The chain combines TRBV12-3 or TRBV12-4 with TRBJ1-6; possibly TRBD1 for D (5 bases). The CDR3 consists of 14 residues. V lost 9 bases and J 0 bases, leaving 9 bases between the germline ends. The CDR3 loop is CASRQFSYNSPLHF. The CDR3 DNA reads TGTGCCAGTAGACAGTTCTCCTATAATTCACCCCTCCACTTT.

Details on this clonotype: Sequence at one end of the junction differs from germline and may be a read error. The J gene is TRBJ2-2, the V gene TRBV5-6; 11 nucleotides match TRBD1. CDR3 length equals 16 residues. Germline V gene lookup returns CDR1 SGHDT and CDR2 YYEEEE. In DNA form, the CDR3 reads TGTGCCAACAGCCCCGGGACAGGGGGTTGGGCCGGGGAGCTGTTTTTT. This sequence encodes CANSPGTGGWAGELFF.

Ten or more counts support this clonotype. The J gene is TRBJ2-5, the V gene TRBV6-1; 11 bases line up with TRBD1. This CDR3 spans 15 amino acids. Trimming took 11 bases from V and 2 from J; bases not matched to a gene: 10. From germline, CDR1 is MNHNS and CDR2 SASEGT. The CDR3 reads CASGQGAGGQETQYF. CDR3 nucleotide sequence: TGTGCCTCCGGACAGGGGGCGGGGGGACAAGAGACCCAGTACTTC.

This clonotype was recorded many times. This chain uses TRBV29-1 with TRBJ1-2, with a tentative D call TRBD1 (6 bases). This CDR3 has 16 residues. Germline lookup yields CDR1 SQVTM and CDR2 ANQGSEA. V was clipped by 4 bases and J by 8 bases, with 26 bases between them. The CDR3 nucleotides are TGCAGCGTTGGAGGAGGCCAGGGGCTCAGGGAGGGGGGCTACACCTTC. It codes for CSVGGGQGLREGGYTF.

The table lists this clonotype with many counts. The chain couples TRBV6-1 to TRBJ1-1; TRBD1 might be the D (6 bases). CDR3 length: 14 residues. Trimming cost V 7 bases and J 8 bases, with 20 bases left between them. The V gene's germline CDR1 is MNHNS and CDR2 SASEGT. The CDR3 spells CASKPTQGFGEAFF. CDR3 coding DNA: TGTGCCAGCAAACCAACGCAGGGGTTTGGCGAAGCTTTCTTT.

V gene TRBV10-1 combines with J gene TRBJ2-7; D call uncertain. This CDR3 contains 16 residues. The germline V gene has CDR1 WNHNN and CDR2 SYGVQD (reference sequence). Trimming stripped 4 bases from V and 5 bases from J, with 21 bases between. CDR3 bases: TGCGCCAGCAGTGGCTTTCTCCGGGCCCGGTACAACGAGCAGTACTTC. Its translation is CASSGFLRARYNEQYF.